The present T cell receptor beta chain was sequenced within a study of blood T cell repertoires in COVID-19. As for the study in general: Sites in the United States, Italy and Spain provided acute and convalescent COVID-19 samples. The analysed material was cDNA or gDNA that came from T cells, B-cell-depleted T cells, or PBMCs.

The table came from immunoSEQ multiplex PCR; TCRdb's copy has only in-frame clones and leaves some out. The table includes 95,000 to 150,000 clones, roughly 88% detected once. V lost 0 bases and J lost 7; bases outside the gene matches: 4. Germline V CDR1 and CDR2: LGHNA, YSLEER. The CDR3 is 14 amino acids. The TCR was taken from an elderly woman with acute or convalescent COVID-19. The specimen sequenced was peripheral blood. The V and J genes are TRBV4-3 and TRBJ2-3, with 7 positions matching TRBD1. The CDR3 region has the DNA TGCGCCAGCAGCCAAGATTCACAGGGGAATACGCAGTATTTT. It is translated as CASSQDSQGNTQYF.